This T cell receptor (beta chain) emerged from a study of blood T cell repertoires in COVID-19. As for the study in general: The United States, Italy and Spain provided the acute and convalescent COVID-19 samples. PBMCs, B-cell-depleted T cells, or T cells provided the cDNA or gDNA that made up the material.

This clone has ten or more counts. As processed by the authors: Researchers report that nucleated cell counts were estimated from reference gene primer amplification. The method was immunoSEQ multiplex PCR; TCRdb's version includes in-frame clones alone and lacks a portion of them. The V and J calls and clone size are taken from that table; D and trimming were inferred from the DNA. The repertoire holds some 460,000 clones, with around 88% as singletons. Germline V gene sequence: CDR1 MNHEY, CDR2 SVGAGI. The CDR3 consists of 15 residues. Trimming took 5 bases from V and 1 from J; bases not matched to a gene: 5.

This sequence joins TRBV6-5 and TRBJ2-7, with 10 bases matching TRBD1. This receptor was obtained from a woman in her twenties or thirties with acute or convalescent COVID-19. Sequencing was done on a sample of peripheral blood. CDR3 protein: CASSLRTGGSYEQYF. Here the CDR3 DNA reads TGTGCCAGCAGTCTCCGGACAGGGGGATCCTACGAGCAGTACTTC.